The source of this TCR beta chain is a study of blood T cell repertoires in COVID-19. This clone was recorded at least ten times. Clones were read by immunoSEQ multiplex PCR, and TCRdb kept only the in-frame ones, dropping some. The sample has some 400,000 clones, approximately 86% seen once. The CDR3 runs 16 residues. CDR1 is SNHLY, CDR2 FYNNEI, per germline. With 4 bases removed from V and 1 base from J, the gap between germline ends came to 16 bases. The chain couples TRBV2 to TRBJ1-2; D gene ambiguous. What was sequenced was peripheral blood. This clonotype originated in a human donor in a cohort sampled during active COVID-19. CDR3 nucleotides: TGTGCCAGCAGTGTTTCTGAGACGGGGATTAACTATGGCTACACCTTC. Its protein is CASSVSETGINYGYTF.